The clone carrying this T cell receptor (beta chain) was counted many times. The junction shows a germline mismatch at one end, possibly a read error. These data are taken from a study of metastatic and nonmetastatic thyroid tumors. TCRdb recomputed clones from the PCR reads via MiXCR. The sample holds 15,000 to 20,000 clones, roughly a third seen once. Every patient was untreated before thyroid surgery. This CDR3 region has 14 residues. Germline lookup yields CDR1 SGHNT and CDR2 YYREEE (reference sequence). The chain recombines TRBV5-4 with TRBJ2-7; TRBD2 matches at 9 bases. Source material: tumor tissue. The TCR originated in a male donor with papillary thyroid cancer or a benign thyroid nodule (not recorded which). Some clones in this sample may be carry-over from other donors' samples. The CDR3 here is CASSLGGRAYEQYF. The CDR3 nucleotides are TGTGCCAGCAGCTTGGGCGGGAGGGCCTATGAGCAGTACTTC.